The source of this TCR beta chain is a study of blood T cell repertoires in COVID-19. Study information: COVID-19 samples, acute and convalescent, were from the United States, Italy and Spain. Sample material is recorded as cDNA or gDNA derived from T cells, B-cell-depleted T cells, or PBMCs.

Seattle-derived patients entered the study during active infection and were followed longitudinally. Trimming stripped 6 bases from V and 1 base from J, with 8 bases between. The CDR3 is 13 amino acids. The germline V gene encodes CDR1 SNHLY and CDR2 FYNNEI. Original analysis: Reference gene primers were amplified, and this amplification served to estimate nucleated cell counts. Measured with immunoSEQ multiplex PCR; TCRdb has only the in-frame clones, and not every one. D and trimming were read from the DNA, whereas the V and J calls and clone size are those reported in that table. The data hold some 350,000 clones, with approximately 88% observed a single time.

This TCR came from a woman in her twenties or thirties with COVID-19, enrolled during active disease. The chain carries TRBV2 and TRBJ2-3, with D perhaps matching TRBD1 (5 bases). Sample: peripheral blood. CDR3: CASRDTGTDTQYF. The DNA for the CDR3 is TGTGCCAGCAGGGACACGGGCACAGATACGCAGTATTTT.